Presented here are 9 T cell receptor beta chains from one specimen sequenced in a study of T cell clonality in common variable immunodeficiency (dated by TCRdb to about 2015). Results the study describes overall, beyond this receptor: Fewer deletions and N-nucleotide insertions were reportedly observed in CVID TCRbeta sequences, and highly modified clones with 13 or more V deletions were reportedly absent from CVID TCRbeta sequences.

The antigens for these receptors are not known. Receptor libraries were prepared by the immunoSEQ multiplex PCR assay. TCRdb limited this immuneACCESS table to in-frame rearrangements with V and J called. A share of clones is missing; checked studies link under half to unresolved V genes, and the rest is unexplained. The data for this sample show 35,000 or so clones, each detected more than once. The ten largest make up about 6.1% of the sample. Sample: peripheral blood mononuclear cells. The receptor source for this set is a human donor with common variable immunodeficiency.

This clone showed up many times. The CDR3 end is not reached by the read, which stops 3 residues before it; the germline J gene fills it in. The J gene is TRBJ1-3, the V gene TRBV30; a weak D match, TRBD1 (5 bases). This CDR3 comprises 14 residues. Germline values: CDR1 GTSNPN, CDR2 SVGIG (reference sequence). The V end lost 1 base, the J end lost 0 bases, and 7 bases lay between the germline ends. The covered CDR3 bases are TGTGCCTGGAGTGCAGGGAGCTCTGGAAACACC. It is translated as CAWSAGSSGNT. The full CDR3 protein is CAWSAGSSGNTIYF.

This clone has a count of ten or more. The DNA ends 3 residues before the CDR3 does, and the rest of the CDR3 is filled in from the germline J gene. This sequence joins TRBV7-9 and TRBJ2-3, with 9 bases matching TRBD1. The CDR3 contains 13 residues. V shed 11 bases and J 3 bases; nucleotides not matched to a gene: 6. Looked up from germline, CDR1 is SEHNR and CDR2 is FQNEAQ (reference sequence). Partial CDR3 DNA: TGTGCCGGTGCACAGGGGGCTACAGATACG. Protein product: CAGAQGATDT. In full, the CDR3 reads CAGAQGATDTQYF. Supplemented by reference TRBV7-9 and TRBJ2-3, the full variable domain reads DTGVSQNPRHKITKRGQNVTFRCDPISEHNRLYWYRQTLGQGPEFLTYFQNEAQLEKSRLLSDRFSAERPKGSFSTLEIQRTEQGDSAMYLCAGAQGATDTQYFGPGTRLTVL.

This clone turned up a few times. Read data end 3 residues before the CDR3 end; the end is taken from the germline J gene. The J gene is TRBJ2-7, the V gene TRBV2, with D hard to call. Trimming cost V 7 bases and J 2 bases, with 15 bases left between them. CDR3 length equals 14 residues. Germline-derived CDR1 and CDR2 are SNHLY and FYNNEI. This CDR3 is CASKTLRPPYEQYF. Incomplete CDR3 DNA: TGTGCCAGCAAAACTCTCAGGCCACCCTACGAG.

This clone was observed a handful of times. A much larger clone is a single base away; this may be a read error. The read ends 3 residues early relative to the CDR3; the germline J gene fills the gap. This CDR3 is also generated by other DNA sequences in the sample. J is TRBJ1-5 and V is TRBV19; D possibly corresponds to TRBD1 (6 bases). The CDR3 runs to 16 residues. Germline V gene data show CDR1 as LNHDA and CDR2 as SQIVND (reference sequence). The V end was cut by 5 bases, the J end by 7 bases, with 21 bases between. CDR3 DNA, as far as it was read: TGTGCCAGTAGTTCCCGGACAGCCTCGGAGGGGCAGCCC. This sequence encodes CASSSRTASEGQP. The whole CDR3 protein is CASSSRTASEGQPQHF.

This clone was recorded many times. The read gets to within 3 residues of the CDR3 end, and the germline J gene fills in the rest. The rearrangement uses TRBV13 and TRBJ2-7, with D maybe TRBD1 (6 bases). Germline CDR1 PRHDT, CDR2 FYEKMQ (reference sequence). The CDR3 totals 13 residues. V lost 4 bases and J 3 bases, leaving 10 bases between the germline ends. The covered CDR3 bases are TGTGCCAGCAGCTCCTGGACAGACTACGAG. This gives the protein CASSSWTDYE. The entire CDR3 sequence reads CASSSWTDYEQYF. The variable domain in full, completed from reference TRBV13 and TRBJ2-7, reads AAGVIQSPRHLIKEKRETATLKCYPIPRHDTVYWYQQGPGQDPQFLISFYEKMQSDKGSIPDRFSAQQFSDYHSELNMSSLELGDSALYFCASSSWTDYEQYFGPGTRLTVT.

This clone turned up a few times. CDR3 sequence: CSVAQGSNQPQHF. The covered CDR3 bases are TGCAGCGTTGCCCAGGGGAGCAATCAGCCC. The genes are TRBV29-1 and TRBJ1-5; D perhaps matches TRBD1 (6 bases). The CDR3 end is not reached by the read, which stops 3 residues before it; the germline J gene fills it in. The length of the CDR3 is 13 residues. Germline loops: CDR1 SQVTM, CDR2 ANQGSEA. V lost 4 bases, J lost 1 base, and 8 bases lay in between.

This clone showed up just a few times. The DNA ends 3 residues before the CDR3 does, and the rest of the CDR3 is filled in from the germline J gene. This chain joins TRBV18 and TRBJ1-1, with D tentatively TRBD1 (6 bases). Germline CDR1 is KGHSH and CDR2 is LQKENI. V dropped 4 bases and J dropped 4 bases, with 16 bases sitting between them. The CDR3 spans 15 residues. The covered CDR3 bases are TGTGCCAGCTCACAAACAGGGTTGAGGAGCACTGAA. Protein: CASSQTGLRSTE. From start to end, the CDR3 is CASSQTGLRSTEAFF.

This clone came up many times. The read ends 3 residues shy of where the CDR3 ends; the end is completed using the germline J gene. This chain links TRBV14 with TRBJ1-6, with D tentatively TRBD1 (5 bases). The CDR3 sequence is 14 residues long. The germline V and J ends were trimmed by 4 bases and 6 bases, with 10 bases remaining between them. Germline CDR1 is SGHDN and CDR2 is FVKESK. The sequenced part of the CDR3 DNA is TGTGCCAGCAGCCTTGCGGGGGTTAATTCACCC. As protein: CASSLAGVNSP. In full, the CDR3 reads CASSLAGVNSPLHF.

Many counts were recorded for this clone. The sequenced fragment ends 3 residues before the CDR3 boundary, so the rest is inferred from the germline J gene. This sequence joins TRBV9 and TRBJ1-3; D is unclear. Trimming stripped 3 bases from V and 5 bases from J, with 18 bases between. Germline V gene sequence: CDR1 SGDLS, CDR2 YYNGEE. CDR3 size: 16 residues. The part of the CDR3 DNA that was read is TGTGCCAGCAGCGCTAGTTTGGATCAAGCGAGAAACACC. It encodes CASSASLDQARNT. The full CDR3 sequence reads CASSASLDQARNTIYF.